The TCR beta chain described here comes from a study of blood T cell repertoires in COVID-19. Repertoires were generated with immunoSEQ multiplex PCR, while TCRdb's copy carries only in-frame clones and drops some. Of some 76,000 clones listed, 75% to 90% were seen once; the top ten hold 25% to 30%. CDR3 length: 14 amino acids. V trimming: 6 bases; J trimming: 6 bases; junction bases outside the gene matches: 5. Germline assignment: CDR1 MNHNY and CDR2 SVGAGI (reference sequence). The sequence derives from a human donor in a cohort sampled during active COVID-19. The chain combines TRBV6-6 with TRBJ2-2; 9 positions agree with TRBD2. The sample was peripheral blood. The CDR3 loop is CASSSGGLPGELFF. CDR3 in DNA: TGTGCCAGCAGCAGCGGGGGGTTGCCCGGGGAGCTGTTTTTT.